A selection of T cell receptor beta chains follows, all from one sample in a study of T-cell reconstitution after alpha-beta-depleted transplantation in children. MiXCR was run by TCRdb on the PCR reads, yielding one entry per CDR3 protein. The repertoire holds fewer than 450,000 distinct CDR3 sequences, about 17% seen once, with 35% to 50% in the top ten. The starting material was PBMCs, mostly from graft donor cells, obtained 360 days after TCRalphabeta/CD19-depleted stem cell transplant. The receptors stem from a male patient between 2 and 9 years old who had a stem cell transplant for acute lymphoblastic leukemia, so the T cells may come from the graft donor. Both conserved end residues are part of each CDR3. D genes are given only for firm matches. A row's size may be missing; if present it is once, few, many or a size class.

j_call cdr3_length clone_size d_call v_call cdr3_nt cdr3_aa
TRBJ2-1 21 few TRBD2 TRBV4-1 TGCGCCAGCAGCCAAGGGATGGACCTGAGGACTAGCGGGAGGCTGGTCAATGAGCAGTTCTTC CASSQGMDLRTSGRLVNEQFF
TRBJ2-1 16 . TRBD2 TRBV15 TGTGCCACCAGCAGAGATCGGCTAGCGGGAGCGAATGAGCAGTTCTTC CATSRDRLAGANEQFF
TRBJ2-1 16 few . TRBV21-1 TGTGCCAGCAGCAAATTAAACAGGCGCTCCTACAATGAGCAGTTCTTC CASSKLNRRSYNEQFF
TRBJ1-1 14 few TRBD1 TRBV12-3/TRBV12-4 TGTGCCAGCAGAGGGGACAGGACGAACACTGAAGCTTTCTTT CASRGDRTNTEAFF
TRBJ2-7 14 many TRBD2 TRBV12-3/TRBV12-4 TGTGCCAGCAGCCCGGGACTAGATTTTTACGAGCAGTACTTC CASSPGLDFYEQYF
TRBJ2-5 13 . . TRBV12-3/TRBV12-4 TGTGCCAGCAGTTTACAGGGTTGGGAGACCCAGTACTTC CASSLQGWETQYF
TRBJ2-5 16 . . TRBV4-2 TGTGCCAGCAGCCAAGAAGGCCTCGACTTCCAAGAGACCCAGTACTTC CASSQEGLDFQETQYF
TRBJ2-2 14 . . TRBV5-1 TGCGCCAGCAGCCTAGACAGTTTCACCGGGGAGCTGTTTTTT CASSLDSFTGELFF
TRBJ2-1 14 . TRBD2 TRBV28 TGTGCCAGCAGTTTCAGCGGGAGGATCAATGAGCAGTTCTTC CASSFSGRINEQFF
TRBJ2-7 12 . . TRBV10-3 TGTGCCATCAGTGCGGAGCTCTACGAGCAGTACTTC CAISAELYEQYF
TRBJ2-7 12 many . TRBV6-5 TGTGCCAGCAGGGCAAGACAGTACGAGCAGTACTTC CASRARQYEQYF
TRBJ2-2 14 . . TRBV7-2 TGTGCCAGCAGCCCCGGACTCCTCACCGGGGAGCTGTTTTTT CASSPGLLTGELFF
TRBJ2-2 13 many . TRBV20-1 TGCAGTGCAAGCGTGAGTGACACCGGGGAGCTGTTTTTT CSASVSDTGELFF
TRBJ2-3 15 many . TRBV7-9 TGTGCCAGCAGCTTCGGCAGGGTCGGCACAGATACGCAGTATTTT CASSFGRVGTDTQYF
TRBJ2-2 17 . TRBD1 TRBV20-1 TGCAGTGCTAGGGCACGCCACAGGGGGCGCGGGTCCGGGGAGCTGTTTTTT CSARARHRGRGSGELFF
TRBJ1-1 10 . . TRBV29-1 TGCAGCGTCGGTAACACTGAAGCTTTCTTT CSVGNTEAFF
TRBJ1-1 16 . TRBD1 TRBV4-2 TGTGCCAGCAGCCAAGAGGGGACAGTCCTAAACACTGAAGCTTTCTTT CASSQEGTVLNTEAFF
TRBJ2-4 13 few . TRBV6-2/TRBV6-3 TGTGCCAGCAGTTACCTTTCCAAAAACATTCAGTACTTC CASSYLSKNIQYF
TRBJ1-4 14 . TRBD1 TRBV2 TGTGCCAGCAGGTCTGACAGGGCGCTGGAAAAACTGTTTTTT CASRSDRALEKLFF